Shown below are 28 T cell receptor beta chains from a single sample sequenced in a study of technical replicates of blood from a few donors. Produced via immunoSEQ multiplex PCR; TCRdb's table is partial and in-frame only. The sample carries under 85,000 clones, 93% recorded once. The sequenced sample consisted of T cells isolated from PBMCs. All receptors derive from a human donor in good health.

The chain uses TRBV7-9 and TRBJ2-7; TRBD2 aligns across 9 bases. The V gene's germline CDR1 is SEHNR and CDR2 FQNEAQ (reference sequence). The CDR3 is 15 residues long. The ends lost 5 bases at V and 0 bases at J; junction bases unmatched: 5. CDR3 DNA: TGTGCCAGCAGCCCGACTAGCGGCTCCTCCTACGAGCAGTACTTC. This gives the protein CASSPTSGSSYEQYF.

The V call is TRBV14, the J call TRBJ2-1, with 9 bases that match TRBD1. This CDR3 spans 20 amino acids. Trimming removed 1 base from V and 0 bases from J; junction bases left unmatched: 13. Per germline, CDR1 SGHDN and CDR2 FVKESK. CDR3 coding DNA: TGTGCCAGCAGCCAAGCGACGGGACAGGGCCACCTGAGCTCCTACAATGAGCAGTTCTTC. This translates into CASSQATGQGHLSSYNEQFF. The whole variable domain, filled in from reference TRBV14 and TRBJ2-1, reads EAGVTQFPSHSVIEKGQTVTLRCDPISGHDNLYWYRRVMGKEIKFLLHFVKESKQDESGMPNNRFLAERTGGTYSTLKVQPAELEDSGVYFCASSQATGQGHLSSYNEQFFGPGTRLTVL.

The chain uses TRBV29-1 and TRBJ1-2; 9 nucleotides agree with TRBD1. V lost 5 bases and J lost 4; bases outside the gene matches: 5. From germline, CDR1 is SQVTM and CDR2 ANQGSEA. The CDR3 loop spans 13 amino acids. Written as DNA, the CDR3 is TGCAGCGTTCGGGACAGGGCCCCCTATGGCTACACCTTC. It encodes CSVRDRAPYGYTF.

The chain couples TRBV7-8 to TRBJ2-7, with TRBD1 matching 11 bases. Trimming cost V 4 bases and J 3 bases; bases outside gene matches: 8. Germline V CDR1 and CDR2: SGHVS, FQNEAQ. This CDR3 spans 16 amino acids. The CDR3 loop reads CASSSSSGTGGYEQYF. The CDR3 bases are TGTGCCAGCAGCTCATCTTCCGGGACAGGGGGCTACGAGCAGTACTTC.

The V call is TRBV7-9, the J call TRBJ2-3, with D perhaps TRBD2 (5 bases). Deletions cut 1 base from V and 6 bases from J, with 17 bases between. This CDR3 contains 16 residues. The germline gives CDR1 SEHNR, CDR2 FQNEAQ (reference sequence). The CDR3 sequence is CASSLVFPGKNDTQYF. The CDR3 DNA is TGTGCCAGCAGCTTAGTCTTTCCCGGGAAAAACGATACGCAGTATTTT.

The V and J genes are TRBV7-2 and TRBJ2-7, with 8 bases fitting TRBD1. Trimming at V came to 9 bases and at J to 3 bases, leaving 7 bases not matched to a gene. CDR3 length: 13 amino acids. Germline CDR1 is SGHTA and CDR2 is FQGNSA. In DNA, the CDR3 is TGTGCCAGTACGGGACAGGTTAACTACGAGCAGTACTTC. It specifies CASTGQVNYEQYF.

V and J are TRBV4-2 and TRBJ2-5; the match to TRBD2 covers 8 bases. Losses at the gene ends were 4 bases for V and 5 bases for J; bases not matched to a gene: 24. The germline V gene encodes CDR1 LGHNA and CDR2 YNFKEQ. This CDR3 comprises 20 residues. The CDR3 DNA follows: TGTGCCAGCAGCCTAAAGAAGACCCCGGGACTAGTTCCTCTCGGCGAGACCCAGTACTTC. It codes for CASSLKKTPGLVPLGETQYF.

The chain recombines TRBV7-8 with TRBJ2-7; possibly TRBD1 for D (6 bases). Deletions cut 4 bases from V and 2 bases from J, with 18 bases between. CDR1 is SGHVS and CDR2 is FQNEAQ in the germline V gene. The CDR3 is 16 residues long. The CDR3 nucleotides are TGTGCCAGCAGCTCTTTATCCGGACAGAAGACCTACGAGCAGTACTTC. This sequence encodes CASSSLSGQKTYEQYF.

The rearrangement uses TRBV2 and TRBJ1-2, with 10 bases matching TRBD1. The CDR3 contains 14 residues. The germline V gene has CDR1 SNHLY and CDR2 FYNNEI. With V trimmed by 4 bases and J by 4 bases, 3 bases remained unmatched. The CDR3 sequence is CASSVRQGAYGYTF. CDR3 coding DNA: TGTGCCAGCAGTGTGCGACAGGGGGCCTATGGCTACACCTTC.

The genes are TRBV9 and TRBJ2-5, with TRBD1 identical over 8 bases. Per germline, CDR1 SGDLS and CDR2 YYNGEE. The junction had 7 bases not matched to a gene; V was cut back by 4 bases and J by 5 bases. CDR3 length: 14 amino acids. The CDR3: CASSTGQGWETQYF. CDR3 bases: TGTGCCAGCAGCACAGGACAGGGATGGGAGACCCAGTACTTC.

This clone was picked up one time. The V gene is TRBV30, the J gene TRBJ1-5; D gene unclear. CDR1 is GTSNPN, CDR2 SVGIG, per germline (reference sequence). Trimming shortened V by 0 bases and J by 4 bases, and 13 bases separated the two germline ends. The CDR3 contains 15 residues. CDR3 in DNA: TGTGCCTGGAGTGTACCCGGACTTTATAATCAGCCCCAGCATTTT. It is translated as CAWSVPGLYNQPQHF.

V and J are TRBV19 and TRBJ2-2; D perhaps matches TRBD1 (6 bases). V gave up 10 bases and J gave up 1 base, with 13 bases separating them. The CDR3 is made up of 14 amino acids. Germline values: CDR1 LNHDA, CDR2 SQIVND (reference sequence). Here the CDR3 reads CATEQTGNTGELFF. The CDR3 region has the DNA TGTGCCACAGAACAGACAGGGAACACCGGGGAGCTGTTTTTT.

In DNA form, the CDR3 reads TGCGCCAGCAGCCCGGGACAGGGTGGTGCCGAGCAGTACTTC. Translated: CASSPGQGGAEQYF. V gene TRBV5-1 combines with J gene TRBJ2-7; 9 bases agree with TRBD1. The CDR3 runs to 14 residues. CDR1 and CDR2 from the germline V gene are SGHRS and YFSETQ. V shed 4 bases, J shed 6 bases, and the junction held 8 bases outside the gene matches.

V and J are TRBV4-1 and TRBJ2-6, with TRBD2 as a possible D gene (6 bases). This CDR3 region has 18 residues. Germline V CDR1 and CDR2: MGHRA, YSYEKL. The ends were cut back, 2 bases at V and 0 bases at J, with 14 bases in the middle. The CDR3 region is CASSQRGTGASGANVLTF. In nucleotides, the CDR3 is TGCGCCAGCAGCCAAAGGGGAACGGGAGCCTCTGGGGCCAACGTCCTGACTTTC.

This clone came up once. The CDR3 spells CSVESGGGNYGYTF. The CDR3 region has the DNA TGCAGCGTTGAATCTGGAGGAGGGAACTATGGCTACACCTTC. The V gene is TRBV29-1, the J gene TRBJ1-2, with D hard to call. Trimming stripped 2 bases from V and 2 bases from J, with 12 bases between. The CDR3 loop spans 14 amino acids. The germline V gene encodes CDR1 SQVTM and CDR2 ANQGSEA. Based on the CDR3 plus reference TRBV29-1 and TRBJ1-2, the full variable domain is SAVISQKPSRDICQRGTSLTIQCQVDSQVTMMFWYRQQPGQSLTLIATANQGSEATYESGFVIDKFPISRPNLTFSTLTVSNMSPEDSSIYLCSVESGGGNYGYTFGSGTRLTVV.

The V gene is TRBV5-1, the J gene TRBJ2-4; 9 nucleotides align to TRBD1. The CDR3 contains 18 residues. With 0 bases clipped from V and 0 bases from J, the junction kept 7 bases outside the gene matches. Germline V gives CDR1 SGHRS, CDR2 YFSETQ. DNA for the CDR3: TGCGCCAGCAGCTTGGCCGCGGACAGGGGAGGAGCCAAAAACATTCAGTACTTC. Encoded protein: CASSLAADRGGAKNIQYF.

The chain carries TRBV7-9 and TRBJ2-5; 9 nucleotides line up with TRBD1. The CDR3 totals 17 residues. V dropped 0 bases and J dropped 3; count of bases not matched to a gene: 8. Germline lookup yields CDR1 SEHNR and CDR2 FQNEAQ (reference sequence). CDR3 bases: TGTGCCAGCAGCTTAGCGCTGAGACAGGGGGTAGAAGAGACCCAGTACTTC. Amino acids: CASSLALRQGVEETQYF.

Here the CDR3 reads CASSSVGGNTGELFF. The CDR3, as DNA: TGTGCCAGCAGCTCTGTGGGGGGGAACACCGGGGAGCTGTTTTTT. V is TRBV7-9 and J is TRBJ2-2, with a possible D match to TRBD2 (6 bases). The germline V and J ends were trimmed by 4 bases and 1 base, with 10 bases remaining between them. Germline CDR1 and CDR2: SEHNR and FQNEAQ (reference sequence). CDR3 size: 15 residues.

This clone was counted once. The chain couples TRBV28 to TRBJ2-2; no reliable D call. Germline loops: CDR1 MDHEN, CDR2 SYDVKM. The CDR3 extends over 14 amino acids. V was shortened by 5 bases and J by 8 bases, with 15 bases between the two germline ends. CDR3 in DNA: TGTGCCAGCAGTCCACTCGATTCGATGGGGGAGCTGTTTTTT. This encodes CASSPLDSMGELFF.

This chain uses TRBV11-1 with TRBJ2-7, with 11 positions matching TRBD1. The CDR3 runs 16 residues. The V segment lost 3 bases and the J segment 7 bases; nucleotides outside the gene matches: 11. The germline V gene encodes CDR1 SGHAT and CDR2 FQDESV (reference sequence). The CDR3 nucleotides are TGTGCCAGCAGCTTCACACCCGGGACAGGGGGTAGTGAGCAGTACTTC. Translating gives CASSFTPGTGGSEQYF.

The V gene is TRBV10-1, the J gene TRBJ2-1; no clear D. Trimming removed 8 bases at V and 0 bases at J, with 8 bases between. Germline CDR1 reads WNHNN; CDR2 reads SYGVQD (reference sequence). This CDR3 has 13 amino acids. CDR3 coding DNA: TGCGCCAGCCGTGGCAGCTCCTACAATGAGCAGTTCTTC. This gives the protein CASRGSSYNEQFF.

This sequence joins TRBV18 and TRBJ1-1; D remains unclear. Trimming left V 4 bases short and J 1 base short, with 7 bases between. Looked up from germline, CDR1 is KGHSH and CDR2 is LQKENI. The CDR3 loop spans 13 amino acids. The CDR3 loop is CASSHGENTEAFF. DNA for the CDR3: TGTGCCAGCTCACATGGAGAGAACACTGAAGCTTTCTTT.

The chain joins TRBV11-2 to TRBJ2-7; weak D call: TRBD1 (5 bases). The CDR3 extends over 17 amino acids. V lost 1 base and J 3 bases, leaving 19 bases between the germline ends. Germline CDR1 reads SGHAT; CDR2 reads FQNNGV. CDR3 sequence (DNA): TGTGCCAGCAGCTTAGTCCGATATACTTCCGACAGCTACGAGCAGTACTTC. Translation: CASSLVRYTSDSYEQYF.

The chain combines TRBV7-2 with TRBJ1-2; D is uncertain. CDR3 length equals 14 residues. V lost 2 bases to trimming and J lost 0 bases, with 7 bases between them. Germline loops: CDR1 SGHTA, CDR2 FQGNSA. In DNA, the CDR3 is TGTGCCAGCAGCTTACAGGCGTCTAACTATGGCTACACCTTC. This encodes CASSLQASNYGYTF. Together with reference TRBV7-2 and TRBJ1-2, the CDR3 gives the full variable domain: GAGVSQSPSNKVTEKGKDVELRCDPISGHTALYWYRQSLGQGLEFLIYFQGNSAPDKSGLPSDRFSAERTGGSVSTLTIQRTQQEDSAVYLCASSLQASNYGYTFGSGTRLTVV.

This clone was detected a few times. The chain links TRBV5-1 to TRBJ2-5, with D unclear. CDR1 is SGHRS and CDR2 is YFSETQ in the germline V gene. The CDR3 consists of 14 residues. V was shortened by 0 bases and J by 2 bases, with 8 bases between the two germline ends. This chain's CDR3 is CASSLVTLQETQYF. The CDR3, as DNA: TGCGCCAGCAGCTTGGTGACACTTCAAGAGACCCAGTACTTC.

This chain joins TRBV9 and TRBJ2-2, with TRBD1 matching over 9 bases. Losses at the gene ends were 3 bases for V and 2 bases for J; bases not matched to a gene: 8. This CDR3 contains 17 residues. CDR1 SGDLS and CDR2 YYNGEE come from the germline V gene. In DNA form, the CDR3 reads TGTGCCAGCAGCGCGGTAGGGACAGGGATAAACACCGGGGAGCTGTTTTTT. Translating it yields CASSAVGTGINTGELFF.

The chain carries TRBV11-2 and TRBJ2-1, with 10 bases lining up with TRBD1. The length of the CDR3 is 15 residues. Looked up from germline, CDR1 is SGHAT and CDR2 is FQNNGV. J gave up 8 bases and V 4 bases, and 8 bases lay outside the gene matches. The CDR3 DNA follows: TGTGCCAGCAGCTGGGACAGGGGTACCGCCTATGAGCAGTTCTTC. It specifies CASSWDRGTAYEQFF.

The gene calls are TRBV7-3 and TRBJ2-7; maybe TRBD1 (5 bases). This CDR3 is built from 15 residues. The ends were cut back, 5 bases at V and 2 bases at J, with 16 bases in the middle. Per the germline V gene, CDR1 is SGHTA and CDR2 is FQGTGA. The CDR3 bases are TGTGCCAGCAGCGCTCAGGGTAGCCTACCCTACGAGCAGTACTTC. Its protein is CASSAQGSLPYEQYF. The whole variable domain, remainder taken from reference TRBV7-3 and TRBJ2-7, is GAGVSQTPSNKVTEKGKYVELRCDPISGHTALYWYRQSLGQGPEFLIYFQGTGAADDSGLPNDRFFAVRPEGSVSTLKIQRTERGDSAVYLCASSAQGSLPYEQYFGPGTRLTVT.